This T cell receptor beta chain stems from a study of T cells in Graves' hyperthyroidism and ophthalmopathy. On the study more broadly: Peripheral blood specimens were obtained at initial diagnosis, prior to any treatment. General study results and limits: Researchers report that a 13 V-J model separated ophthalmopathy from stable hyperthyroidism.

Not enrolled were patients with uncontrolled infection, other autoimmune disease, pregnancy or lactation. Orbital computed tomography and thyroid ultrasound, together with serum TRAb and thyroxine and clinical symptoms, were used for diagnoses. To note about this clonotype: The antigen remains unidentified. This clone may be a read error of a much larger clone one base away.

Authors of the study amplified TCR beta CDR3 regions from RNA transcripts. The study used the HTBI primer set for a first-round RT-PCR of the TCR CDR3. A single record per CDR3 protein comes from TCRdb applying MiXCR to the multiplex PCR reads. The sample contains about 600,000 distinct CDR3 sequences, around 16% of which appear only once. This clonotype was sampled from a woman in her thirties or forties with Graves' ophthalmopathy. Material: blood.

CDR3 region: CTSSPAGTSNTGELFF. DNA of the CDR3: TGTACCAGCTCACCAGCAGGGACTTCGAACACCGGGGAGCTGTTTTTT. The rearrangement uses TRBV18 and TRBJ2-2, with D tentatively TRBD2 (6 bases). This CDR3 spans 16 amino acids. Germline assignment: CDR1 KGHSH and CDR2 LQKENI.